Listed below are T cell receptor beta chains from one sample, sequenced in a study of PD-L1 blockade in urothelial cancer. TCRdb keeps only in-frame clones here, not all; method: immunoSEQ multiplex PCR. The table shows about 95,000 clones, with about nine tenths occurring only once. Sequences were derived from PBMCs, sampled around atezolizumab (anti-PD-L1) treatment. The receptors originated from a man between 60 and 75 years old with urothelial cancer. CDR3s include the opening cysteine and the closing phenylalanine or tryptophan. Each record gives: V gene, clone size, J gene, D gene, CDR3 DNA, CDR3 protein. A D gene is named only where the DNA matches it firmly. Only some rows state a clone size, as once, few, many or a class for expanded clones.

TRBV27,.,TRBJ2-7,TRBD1,TGTGCCAGCAGTTTAACCGGGACAGCTTCCTACGAGCAGTACTTC,CASSLTGTASYEQYF
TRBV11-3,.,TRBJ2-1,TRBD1,TGTGCCAGCAGCTTAGATCCCGGGACAGGGGTCAATGAGCAGTTCTTC,CASSLDPGTGVNEQFF
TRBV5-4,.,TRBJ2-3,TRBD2,TGTGCCAGCAGCCTAGGACTAGCGGGAGGAGGCACAGATACGCAGTATTTT,CASSLGLAGGGTDTQYF
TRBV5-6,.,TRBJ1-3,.,TGTGCCAGCAGCTGGTCAGGGGTGGGAAACACCATATATTTT,CASSWSGVGNTIYF
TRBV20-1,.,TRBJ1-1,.,TGCAGTGCGACCCGGGGTACTGAAGCTTTCTTT,CSATRGTEAFF
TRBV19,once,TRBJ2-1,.,TGTGCCAGTAGCGATGCGGGGAGCTCCTACAATGAGCAGTTCTTC,CASSDAGSSYNEQFF
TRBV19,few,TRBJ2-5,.,TGTGCCAGTAGACCTCCCTCAGTGGAGACCCAGTACTTC,CASRPPSVETQYF
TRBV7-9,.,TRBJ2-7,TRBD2,TGTGCCAGCAGTTTCGGACTAGCGGGAGGCGCGATCTCCTACGAGCAGTACTTC,CASSFGLAGGAISYEQYF
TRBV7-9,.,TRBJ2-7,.,TGTGCCAGCACCGTTCCGGGCTCCTACGAGCAGTACTTC,CASTVPGSYEQYF
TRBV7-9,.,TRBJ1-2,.,TGTGCCAGCAGCTCACGGACAGATCCGTCCTATGGCTACACCTTC,CASSSRTDPSYGYTF
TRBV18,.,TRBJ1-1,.,TGTGCCAGCTCACCAGTCAGGGAGAACACTGAAGCTTTCTTT,CASSPVRENTEAFF
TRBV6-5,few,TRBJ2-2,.,TGTGCCAGCACCTGGGGCGACACCGGGGAGCTGTTTTTT,CASTWGDTGELFF
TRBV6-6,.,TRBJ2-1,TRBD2,TGTGCCAGCAGCGACATACTAGCGGGAGCCCACAATGAGCAGTTCTTC,CASSDILAGAHNEQFF
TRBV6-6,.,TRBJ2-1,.,TGTGCCAGCCAGCGAAATCTGAACAATGAGCAGTTCTTC,CASQRNLNNEQFF
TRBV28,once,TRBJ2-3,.,TGTGCCAGCAGTCCTGTCTTAGGGGTACATACGCAGTATTTT,CASSPVLGVHTQYF
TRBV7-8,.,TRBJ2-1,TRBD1,TGTGCCAGCAGCTTAGCAGGGACAGGGGTAGGGGGGCAGTTCTTC,CASSLAGTGVGGQFF
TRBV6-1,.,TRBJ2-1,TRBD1,TGTGCCACACCTAAACCGGGACAGACATACAATGAGCAGTTCTTC,CATPKPGQTYNEQFF
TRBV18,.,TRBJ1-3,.,TGTGCCAGCTCACCAATGTTTCCCCCGAACGGTGGGGGCGCCCACTCTGGAAACACCATATATTTT,CASSPMFPPNGGGAHSGNTIYF
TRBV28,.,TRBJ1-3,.,TGTGCCAGCAGTCGCGTCAGGGAGGGTGGAAACACCATATATTTT,CASSRVREGGNTIYF
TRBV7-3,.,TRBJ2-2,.,TGTGCCAGCAGCTTAAACGCAGGGGAGTCCCTCACCGGGGAGCTGTTTTTT,CASSLNAGESLTGELFF
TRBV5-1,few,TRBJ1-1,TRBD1,TGCGCCAGCAGCTTGAGCGGGGACAGGGTTGTTGGTTTCTTT,CASSLSGDRVVGFF
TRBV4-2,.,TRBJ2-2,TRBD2,TGTGCCAGCTTGGGTGGGGGGGACACCGGGGAGCTGTTTTTT,CASLGGGDTGELFF
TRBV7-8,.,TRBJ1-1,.,TGTGCCAGCAGCTTAGCGGGGGGGGCGTTGAACACTGAAGCTTTCTTT,CASSLAGGALNTEAFF
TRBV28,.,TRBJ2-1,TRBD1,TGTGCCAGCAGTGGACAGACAGGGAATTTTTTCTCCTACAATGAGCAGTTCTTC,CASSGQTGNFFSYNEQFF
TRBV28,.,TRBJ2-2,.,TGTGCCAGCAGTAGAAGGGGCACCGGGGAGCTGTTTTTT,CASSRRGTGELFF
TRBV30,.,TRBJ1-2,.,TGTGCCTGGAGTGTAATGGCTCTGGAGGGCTACACCTTC,CAWSVMALEGYTF
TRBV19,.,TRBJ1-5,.,TGTGCCAGTAGCCCAGCGGAAAATCAGCCCCAGCATTTT,CASSPAENQPQHF
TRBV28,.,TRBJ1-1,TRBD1,TGTGCCAGCAGAGCCGTAGGACAGGGGCGTGAAGCTTTCTTT,CASRAVGQGREAFF
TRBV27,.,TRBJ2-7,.,TGTGCCAGCACCCTCCGTGGAGGGCTTGGGCAGTACTTC,CASTLRGGLGQYF
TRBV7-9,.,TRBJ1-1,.,TGTGCCAGCAGCCTACAGGGAGATACTGAAGCTTTCTTT,CASSLQGDTEAFF
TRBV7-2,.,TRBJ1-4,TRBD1,TGTGCCAGCAGCTCCTCCATGACAGGGAATAATGAAAAACTGTTTTTT,CASSSSMTGNNEKLFF
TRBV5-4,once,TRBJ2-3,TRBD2,TGTGCCAGCAGCTTACTAGCGGGAACTAGCACAGATACGCAGTATTTT,CASSLLAGTSTDTQYF
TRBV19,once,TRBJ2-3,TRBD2,TGTGCCAGTAGTCTAGCGGGAGTGGGTGATACGCAGTATTTT,CASSLAGVGDTQYF
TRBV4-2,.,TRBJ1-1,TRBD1,TGTGCCAGCAGCCGGGACGACAGGGCATGGACTGAAGCTTTCTTT,CASSRDDRAWTEAFF
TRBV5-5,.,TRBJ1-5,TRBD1,TGTGCCAGCAGCCCTACAGGGGATTACAATCAGCCCCAGCATTTT,CASSPTGDYNQPQHF
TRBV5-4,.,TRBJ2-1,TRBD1,TGTGCCAGCACCATACAGGGGGGACTTGAGCAGTTCTTC,CASTIQGGLEQFF
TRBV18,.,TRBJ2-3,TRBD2,TGTGCCAGCTCCGCTCTAGCGGGGGGGACCACAGATACGCAGTATTTT,CASSALAGGTTDTQYF
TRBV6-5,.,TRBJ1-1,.,TGTGCCAGCAGCCCCCGGGGGGGATTAGACACTGAAGCTTTCTTT,CASSPRGGLDTEAFF
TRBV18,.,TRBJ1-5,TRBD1,TGTGCCAGCTCACCAGGGACAGGGAGAAATCAGCCCCAGCATTTT,CASSPGTGRNQPQHF
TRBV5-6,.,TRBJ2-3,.,TGTGCCAGCAGCGACCCCGGACTGAGCAATACGCAGTATTTT,CASSDPGLSNTQYF
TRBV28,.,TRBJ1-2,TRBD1,TGTGCCAGCAGTTTCGGGCAGGGGGGTTCCTATGGCTACACCTTC,CASSFGQGGSYGYTF
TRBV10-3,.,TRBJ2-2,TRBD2,TGTGCCATCAGTGTAACTAGCGGGAGGGTAAAGGGAGTCGGCGGGGAGCTGTTTTTT,CAISVTSGRVKGVGGELFF
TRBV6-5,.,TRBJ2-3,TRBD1,TGTGCCAGCAGTTACCCGGGACAGGGGGCAGATACGCAGTATTTT,CASSYPGQGADTQYF
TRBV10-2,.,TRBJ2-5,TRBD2,TGCGCCAGCCAGACTGGCGGGGGAGAAGAGACCCAGTACTTC,CASQTGGGEETQYF
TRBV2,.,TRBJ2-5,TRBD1,TGTGCCAGCAGTGATGACAGGGGCATACAAGAGACCCAGTACTTC,CASSDDRGIQETQYF
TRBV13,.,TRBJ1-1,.,TGTGCCAGCAGCTTAGGGGGAGTAGCTTTCTTT,CASSLGGVAFF
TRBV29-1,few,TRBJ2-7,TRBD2,TGCAGCGTCCTGACTGGGGCTAGCGGGAGCTACGAGCAGTACTTC,CSVLTGASGSYEQYF
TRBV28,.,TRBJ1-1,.,TGTGCCAGCAGTTTACACAGGGATTTAGGCACTGAAGCTTTCTTT,CASSLHRDLGTEAFF
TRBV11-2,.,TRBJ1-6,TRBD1,TGTGCCAGCAGCTATGGGACAGGGGGAGTTAATTCACCCCTCCACTTT,CASSYGTGGVNSPLHF
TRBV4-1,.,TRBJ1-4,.,TGCGCCAGCAGCCCCACTGAAACAACTAATGAAAAACTGTTTTTT,CASSPTETTNEKLFF
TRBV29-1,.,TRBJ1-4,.,TGCAGCGTTGACCAGGGGAGTGAAAAACTGTTTTTT,CSVDQGSEKLFF
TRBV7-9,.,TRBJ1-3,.,TGTGCCAGCAGCCCCACGTTCAGCTCTGGAAACACCATATATTTT,CASSPTFSSGNTIYF
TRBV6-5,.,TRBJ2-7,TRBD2,TGTGCCAGCAGTTACTCTGCTAGCGGTTCCTACGAGCAGTACTTC,CASSYSASGSYEQYF